This T cell receptor beta chain was identified in a study of cytomegalovirus exposure and HLA in healthy donors. Study results and caveats: Rarity marked most TCR sequences, yet some public TCRs occurred in many donors. The study assumed roughly uniform donor sequencing depth for presence/absence analyses.

The PCR employed 60 Vbeta primers together with 13 Jbeta primers. Only in-frame clones appear in the TCRdb table, and some are missing; sequencing was by immunoSEQ multiplex PCR. The sample records 190,000 or so clones, about four fifths being singletons. Worth noting for this clone: Its antigen is not identified.

CDR3 size: 14 residues. The trim removed 4 bases at V and 5 bases at J, leaving 7 bases unmatched. Germline V gene lookup returns CDR1 MNHEY and CDR2 SVGAGI. The sequence derives from a girl under 18 in good health and CMV-seropositive. V and J are TRBV6-5 and TRBJ1-2; 7 bases agree with TRBD1. Specimen: PBMCs. The CDR3, as DNA: TGTGCCAGCAGTTCATGGGACAGCGGGTATGGCTACACCTTC. It codes for CASSSWDSGYGYTF.